The clone carrying this T cell receptor beta chain turned up a few times. Its antigen is still unknown. This sample stems from a study of human T cells and chemical hapten exposure. The CDR3 runs to 15 residues. The V gene's germline CDR1 is SGHAT and CDR2 FQNNGV. V was trimmed by 1 base and J by 3 bases, leaving 7 bases between them. In TCRdb, the RACE reads were re-called with MiXCR into one record per CDR3 protein. Of some 180,000 distinct CDR3 sequences detected, 20% to 25% appear once; the ten largest clones hold about 6.7%. Study-wide points: Sensitizing to DPC left TCRs with a frequency above 1 in 1000 unaltered. Patch test score was positively correlated with the counts of PT1 expanded TCRs.

Time point indicated: patch test 1, 2 weeks after DPC sensitization. Treatment meaning: therapeutic diphenylcyclopropenone sensitization with weekly scalp DPC. J is TRBJ1-6 and V is TRBV11-2; D call uncertain. This sample comprised whole blood, obtained in connection with sensitization to the hapten diphenylcyclopropenone (DPC). This TCR derives from a woman in her fifties or sixties with alopecia areata. Some clones in this sample may be carry-over from other donors' samples. The CDR3 region is CASSLGAVYNSPLHF. DNA of the CDR3: TGTGCCAGCAGCTTAGGGGCAGTCTATAATTCACCCCTCCACTTT.